This T cell receptor (beta chain) was identified in a study of regulatory T cells in long-lasting Graves disease. The authors built TCR beta libraries using iRepertoire HTBI primers and Arm-PCR of CDR3 regions. TCRdb ran MiXCR on the multiplex PCR reads and lists one entry per CDR3 protein. The sample has approximately 480,000 distinct CDR3 sequences, 15% to 20% seen once. Study results and limitations: The sample size was small, and this may have reduced accuracy.

Per the germline V gene, CDR1 is MNHNS and CDR2 is SASEGT. Trimming removed 6 bases from V and 6 bases from J; junction bases left unmatched: 6. The CDR3 loop spans 13 amino acids. Many counts were recorded for this clonotype. Its specificity is unknown. Time point indicated: newly diagnosed GD, antithyroid drugs for less than 3 months. There was RNA extracted from PBMCs, and the TCR library was made from it. EDTA tubes received around 10 milliliters of drawn peripheral blood. The sample was also linked to a second study, of T cells in Graves' hyperthyroidism and ophthalmopathy. Per that paper: Newly diagnosed hyperthyroidism, duration under 2 months, in patients aged 18 to 65. The model anticipated ophthalmopathy a median approximately six months pre-onset.

The specimen was peripheral blood mononuclear cells (PBMCs), collected at new diagnosis, from a patient treated with antithyroid drugs. The chain carries TRBV6-1 and TRBJ2-7; 9 bases map to TRBD1. The clonotype originates from a man in his forties with Graves disease. The CDR3 DNA is TGTGCCAGCAGCGGGACAGGGCAGCTCGAGCAGTACTTC. It specifies CASSGTGQLEQYF.